The 16 T cell receptor beta chains below were found in one sample sequenced in a study of graft-versus-host responses after intestinal transplantation. The protocol was immunoSEQ multiplex PCR, while the TCRdb copy is restricted to in-frame clones and leaves out a portion. The data contain 80,000 to 90,000 clones, approximately 92% of them singletons. Antigens for these TCRs are unknown. Here the sequenced sample was unstimulated CD4+ T cells sorted from spleen or lymph node cells, taken before intestinal transplant. The receptors shown here come from a human donor who received an intestinal transplant.

The chain combines TRBV11-1 with TRBJ1-2; tentative D call: TRBD1 (6 bases). The ends were cut back, 4 bases at V and 6 bases at J, with 12 bases in the middle. In germline, CDR1 is SGHAT, CDR2 FQDESV (reference sequence). The CDR3 contains 13 residues. CDR3 sequence reads: CASSSRGQNGYTF. The CDR3 bases are TGTGCCAGCAGCTCGCGTGGACAGAATGGCTACACCTTC.

V gene TRBV5-6 combines with J gene TRBJ2-1; D uncertain. There are 18 residues in the CDR3. Germline CDR1 reads SGHDT; CDR2 reads YYEEEE. V lost 3 bases and J lost 4, with 23 bases in between. Here the CDR3 reads CASSYSLGSDPSYNEQFF. CDR3 coding DNA: TGTGCCAGCAGCTATTCCTTGGGCAGCGACCCCTCGTACAATGAGCAGTTCTTC.

This chain uses TRBV7-6 with TRBJ2-7; D is uncertain. The CDR3 is 13 residues long. Per germline, CDR1 SGHVS and CDR2 FNYEAQ. Trimming took off 1 base at V and 3 bases at J, with 7 bases between the two ends. CDR3 protein: CASSLGADYEQYF. CDR3 bases: TGTGCCAGCAGCTTAGGGGCTGACTACGAGCAGTACTTC.

The chain employs TRBV4-2 and TRBJ2-2; TRBD2 aligns across 13 bases. V shed 4 bases and J 4 bases; nucleotides not matched to a gene: 3. The germline CDR1 and CDR2 sequences are LGHNA and YNFKEQ. The CDR3 covers 16 residues. The chain's CDR3 is CASSLGLAGATGELFF. DNA of the CDR3: TGTGCCAGCAGCCTCGGACTAGCGGGAGCCACCGGGGAGCTGTTTTTT.

The chain uses TRBV5-1 and TRBJ2-7, with 10 bases that match TRBD2. The junction had 1 base not matched to a gene; V was cut back by 0 bases and J by 4 bases. CDR3 size: 14 residues. Germline CDR1 SGHRS, CDR2 YFSETQ. Here the CDR3 DNA reads TGCGCCAGCAGCTTGGAGACTAGCGGGTACGAGCAGTACTTC. Protein: CASSLETSGYEQYF.

The rearrangement joins TRBV4-1 to TRBJ2-2; no clear D gene. The V end lost 2 bases, the J end lost 4 bases, and 8 bases lay between the germline ends. Germline assignment: CDR1 MGHRA and CDR2 YSYEKL. The CDR3 consists of 14 residues. DNA of the CDR3: TGCGCCAGCAGCCAAACCTTTCCCACCGGGGAGCTGTTTTTT. Amino acid sequence: CASSQTFPTGELFF.

This rearrangement joins TRBV5-4 to TRBJ2-7; 13 bases are a match to TRBD2. V was pared by 2 bases and J by 5 bases, with 4 bases of the junction left unmatched. The CDR3 is made up of 15 amino acids. The germline V gene encodes CDR1 SGHNT and CDR2 YYREEE (reference sequence). CDR3 residues: CASSLTSGRVNEQYF. CDR3 DNA sequence: TGTGCCAGCAGCTTAACTAGCGGGAGGGTCAACGAGCAGTACTTC.

Note on this clone: One end of the junction does not line up with germline, which may come from a read error. The gene calls are TRBV9 and TRBJ2-7; D is unclear. This CDR3 has 14 residues. Per the germline V gene, CDR1 is SGDLS and CDR2 is YYNGEE. This chain's CDR3 is CASAPIPRSFEQYF. In nucleotides, the CDR3 is TGTGCCAGCGCCCCTATACCACGGTCCTTCGAGCAGTACTTC.

The chain uses TRBV9 and TRBJ1-5; tentatively, D is TRBD1 (6 bases). Germline V gives CDR1 SGDLS, CDR2 YYNGEE. Trimming removed 6 bases from V and 2 bases from J, with 9 bases in between. The length of the CDR3 is 13 residues. CDR3 sequence reads: CASNRDGNQPQHF. The CDR3, as DNA: TGTGCCAGCAACAGGGACGGCAATCAGCCCCAGCATTTT.

The chain combines TRBV28 with TRBJ2-1; the D is unclear. This CDR3 has 13 amino acids. Trimming cost V 4 bases and J 7 bases, with 11 bases left between them. Per germline, CDR1 MDHEN and CDR2 SYDVKM. The CDR3 region is CASSSVSRNEQFF. DNA of the CDR3: TGTGCCAGCAGTTCCGTGTCACGGAATGAGCAGTTCTTC.

The V call is TRBV6-5, the J call TRBJ1-1, with 7 bases aligning to TRBD1. Per the germline V gene, CDR1 is MNHEY and CDR2 is SVGAGI. V gave up 0 bases and J gave up 0 bases; unmatched junction bases: 4. There are 16 residues in the CDR3. CDR3 loop: CASSYSWTGLNTEAFF. In DNA form, the CDR3 reads TGTGCCAGCAGTTACTCGTGGACAGGCTTGAACACTGAAGCTTTCTTT.

Concerning this clone itself: The junction shows a germline mismatch at one end, possibly a read error. The chain uses TRBV18 and TRBJ2-3; 8 nucleotides align to TRBD2. Germline V gene sequence: CDR1 KGHSH, CDR2 LQKENI. The CDR3 runs 17 residues. The DNA of the CDR3 is TGTGCCAGCTCACCACGGAACGGGGGGGGCAGCACAGGTACGCAGTATTTT. Protein product: CASSPRNGGGSTGTQYF. Variable domain in full (rest from reference TRBV18 and TRBJ2-3): NAGVMQNPRHLVRRRGQEARLRCSPMKGHSHVYWYRQLPEEGLKFMVYLQKENIIDESGMPKERFSAEFPKEGPSILRIQQVVRGDSAAYFCASSPRNGGGSTGTQYFGPGTRLTVL.

This chain uses TRBV5-1 with TRBJ2-5; D possibly uses TRBD1 or TRBD2 (5 bases each). Germline lookup yields CDR1 SGHRS and CDR2 YFSETQ. V lost 0 bases and J lost 4, with 13 bases in between. The CDR3 covers 15 residues. As DNA, the CDR3 is TGCGCCAGCAGCTTGGAGGGACCCTTCATAGAGACCCAGTACTTC. Amino acids: CASSLEGPFIETQYF.

This chain connects TRBV6-5 to TRBJ1-1; D gene uncertain. Germline V gene data show CDR1 as MNHEY and CDR2 as SVGAGI. The V end lost 4 bases, the J end lost 4 bases, and 16 bases lay between the germline ends. The CDR3 has 15 residues. CDR3 in amino acids: CASSWEAFVGTEAFF. Written as DNA, the CDR3 is TGTGCCAGCAGTTGGGAGGCCTTCGTAGGCACTGAAGCTTTCTTT.

This clone came up a few times. This chain connects TRBV19 to TRBJ2-1; 12 bases line up with TRBD2. Germline V gene sequence: CDR1 LNHDA, CDR2 SQIVND (reference sequence). With 7 bases clipped from V and 4 bases from J, the junction kept 2 bases outside the gene matches. The CDR3 has 14 amino acids. The CDR3 is CASTGLAGYNEQFF. The CDR3 coding sequence is TGTGCCAGTACCGGACTAGCGGGATACAATGAGCAGTTCTTC.

This sequence joins TRBV28 and TRBJ1-2; possible D gene TRBD1, 6 bases. Germline V gene lookup returns CDR1 MDHEN and CDR2 SYDVKM. CDR3 length: 12 amino acids. Trimming took off 4 bases at V and 4 bases at J, with 7 bases between the two ends. The DNA for the CDR3 is TGTGCCAGCAGTTGGGGGGCCTATGGCTACACCTTC. It is translated as CASSWGAYGYTF.